These 2 T cell receptor beta chains share one sample of origin, sequenced in a study of early T cells in non-severe SARS-CoV-2 infection. TCRdb reprocessed the 5' RACE reads with MiXCR, giving one entry per CDR3 protein. Here the sample spans approximately 70,000 distinct CDR3 sequences, 12% being singletons. The sample was whole blood. The receptors were gathered from an adult who was a healthcare worker with PCR-confirmed SARS-CoV-2 infection or an uninfected control (not recorded which).

This clonotype was observed at least ten times. The chain links TRBV6-2 or TRBV6-3 to TRBJ2-7; D is tentatively TRBD1 or TRBD2 (6 bases each). Deletions cut 6 bases from V and 4 bases from J, with 19 bases between. Germline V CDR1 and CDR2: MNHEY, SVGEGT. The CDR3 totals 15 residues. The CDR3 loop is CASRPFYREEYEQYF. The CDR3 bases are TGTGCCAGCAGGCCTTTCTACAGGGAGGAGTACGAGCAGTACTTC.

This clonotype was seen repeatedly, ten times or more. The chain couples TRBV27 to TRBJ2-7, with D possibly TRBD1 on 6 matching bases. The germline V and J ends were trimmed by 3 bases and 3 bases, with 9 bases remaining between them. Germline-derived CDR1 and CDR2 are MNHEY and SMNVEV (reference sequence). CDR3 length equals 13 residues. The DNA for the CDR3 is TGTGCCAGCAGTTTGGGACACCGCTACGAGCAGTACTTC. Its protein product is CASSLGHRYEQYF.